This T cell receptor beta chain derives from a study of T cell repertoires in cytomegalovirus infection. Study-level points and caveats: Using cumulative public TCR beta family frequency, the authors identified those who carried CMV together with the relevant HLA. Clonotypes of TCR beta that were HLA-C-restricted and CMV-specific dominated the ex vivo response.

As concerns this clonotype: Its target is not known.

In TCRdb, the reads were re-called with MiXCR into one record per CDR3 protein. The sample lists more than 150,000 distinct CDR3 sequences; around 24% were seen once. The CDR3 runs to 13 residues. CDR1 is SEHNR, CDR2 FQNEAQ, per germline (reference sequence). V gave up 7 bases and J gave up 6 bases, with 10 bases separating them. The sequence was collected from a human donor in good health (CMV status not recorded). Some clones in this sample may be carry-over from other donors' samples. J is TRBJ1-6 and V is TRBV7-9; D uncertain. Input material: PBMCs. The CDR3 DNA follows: TGTGCCAGCAATGAGCCGGGTAATTCACCCCTCCACTTT. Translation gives CASNEPGNSPLHF.